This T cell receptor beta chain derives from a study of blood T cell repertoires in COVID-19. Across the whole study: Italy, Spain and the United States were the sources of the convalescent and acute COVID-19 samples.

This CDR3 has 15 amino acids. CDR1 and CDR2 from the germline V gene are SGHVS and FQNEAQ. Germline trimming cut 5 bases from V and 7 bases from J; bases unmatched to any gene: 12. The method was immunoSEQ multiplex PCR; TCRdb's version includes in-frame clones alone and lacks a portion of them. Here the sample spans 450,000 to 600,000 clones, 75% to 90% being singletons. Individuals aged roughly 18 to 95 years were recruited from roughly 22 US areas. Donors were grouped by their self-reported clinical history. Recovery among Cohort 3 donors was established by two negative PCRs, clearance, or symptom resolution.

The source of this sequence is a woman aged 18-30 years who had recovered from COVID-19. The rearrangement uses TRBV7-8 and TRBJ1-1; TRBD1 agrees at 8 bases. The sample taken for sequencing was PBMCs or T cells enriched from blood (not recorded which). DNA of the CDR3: TGTGCCAGCAGCCTCCTGCCTGACAGGGGAGGTGAAGCTTTCTTT. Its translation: CASSLLPDRGGEAFF.